A selection of T cell receptor beta chains follows, all from one sample in a study of shared clonotypes between healthy human individuals. Sequencing used immunoSEQ multiplex PCR; TCRdb keeps in-frame clones, though not all of them. This table has more than 900,000 clones, around 78% appearing once. Sequencing was performed on memory CD4+ T cells from PBMCs. These receptor sequences come from a man aged 18 to 29 in good health. Some clones in this sample may be carry-over from other donors' samples. CDR3s include the opening cysteine and the closing phenylalanine or tryptophan. A D gene is named only where the DNA matches it firmly. Clone size is given for some rows only: seen once, a few or many times, or a class if the clone is expanded.

v_call,j_call,d_call,clone_size,cdr3_nt,cdr3_aa
TRBV5-1,TRBJ2-3,TRBD2,-,TGCGCCAGCAGCCCGACTAGCGGGAGATCCACAGATACGCAGTATTTT,CASSPTSGRSTDTQYF
TRBV7-8,TRBJ2-1,-,-,TGTGCCAGCAGCTTTTCGCGGGGCAACAATGAGCAGTTCTTC,CASSFSRGNNEQFF
TRBV5-1,TRBJ2-1,TRBD1,once,TGCGCCAGCAGCTTAGGGACAGACAACAATGAGCAGTTCTTC,CASSLGTDNNEQFF
TRBV7-9,TRBJ1-5,-,-,TGTGCCAGCAGCTCGACAGTCTTCAATCAGCCCCAGCATTTT,CASSSTVFNQPQHF
TRBV30,TRBJ2-3,-,-,TGTGCCTGGAGTACCTCATATTTGGACCCGCAGTATTTT,CAWSTSYLDPQYF
TRBV10-3,TRBJ2-1,TRBD2,-,TGTGCCATCAGTGACCCAAGCAGGGGATTAGCGGGGTCCAATGAGCAGTTCTTC,CAISDPSRGLAGSNEQFF
TRBV2,TRBJ2-2,TRBD1,-,TGTGCCAGCAGTGCGCGACAGGGGGCATACGGGGAGCTGTTTTTT,CASSARQGAYGELFF
TRBV28,TRBJ2-7,-,-,TGTGCCAGCAGTTCACGGAGTGGTTTCTACGAGCAGTACTTC,CASSSRSGFYEQYF
TRBV5-1,TRBJ2-1,-,-,TGCGCCAGCAGCTTGAGTATTTTAGTTGGGGAGCAGTTCTTC,CASSLSILVGEQFF
TRBV20-1,TRBJ1-2,-,-,TGCAGTGCCCAGTCGGCAAATGGCTACACCTTC,CSAQSANGYTF
TRBV5-1,TRBJ2-2,TRBD1,once,TGCGCCAGCGGAGTAGGGACAGGGAGTGGGGAGCTGTTTTTT,CASGVGTGSGELFF
TRBV6-1,TRBJ2-7,TRBD2,-,TGTGCCAGCAGTGAAAGACTAGCGACCGACGAGCAGTACTTC,CASSERLATDEQYF
TRBV5-1,TRBJ2-1,TRBD1,-,TGCGCCAGCAGCTCGGGACAGGGTTTTTCCTACAATGAGCAGTTCTTC,CASSSGQGFSYNEQFF
TRBV7-6,TRBJ2-3,-,many,TGTGCCAGCAGCTTAGAACTACCAGATACGCAGTATTTT,CASSLELPDTQYF
TRBV5-1,TRBJ2-1,TRBD2,-,TGCGCCAGCAGCGTAACTAGCGATACCTACAATGAGCAGTTCTTC,CASSVTSDTYNEQFF
TRBV5-6,TRBJ2-5,-,many,TGTGCCAGCAGCTTGGAGCTACCTCAAGAGACCCAGTACTTC,CASSLELPQETQYF
TRBV6-5,TRBJ1-1,TRBD1,-,TGTGCCAGCAGCGAAAGACAGGGGGCGAGGGCTGAAGCTTTCTTT,CASSERQGARAEAFF
TRBV6-6,TRBJ1-1,-,-,TGTGCCAGCAGTTACTCGGGGAACCCAGAAGCTTTCTTT,CASSYSGNPEAFF
TRBV28,TRBJ2-1,-,-,TGTGCCAGCAGTTTTCTCGGTGGATTCTGGGGTGAGCAGTTCTTC,CASSFLGGFWGEQFF
TRBV7-9,TRBJ2-7,TRBD2,-,TGTGCCAGCAGCTTAGGAGAGCGGGACCCCTACGAGCAGTACTTC,CASSLGERDPYEQYF
TRBV2,TRBJ1-1,-,-,TGTGCCAGCAGAATCATGAACACTGAAGCTTTCTTT,CASRIMNTEAFF
TRBV7-6,TRBJ2-7,TRBD2,-,TGTGCCAGCAGCCCGCGGACTAGCGCCGATGTAATCGAGCAGTACTTC,CASSPRTSADVIEQYF
TRBV19,TRBJ2-4,-,-,TGTGCCAGTAGTATCACGGGGCAGAACATTCAGTACTTC,CASSITGQNIQYF
TRBV5-1,TRBJ1-4,-,few,TGCGCCACCAGCACAACCCCAAATGAAAAACTGTTTTTT,CATSTTPNEKLFF
TRBV18,TRBJ1-2,-,-,TGTGCCAGCTCACCAGCAGGGGCCGACTATGGCTACACCTTC,CASSPAGADYGYTF
TRBV9,TRBJ1-2,-,-,TGTGCCTTACCGAGGGGTCATGGCTACACCTTC,CALPRGHGYTF
TRBV15,TRBJ2-1,TRBD2,-,TGTGCCACCAGCGGAGGGACTAGCGGGAGCACGCAGCAGTTCTTC,CATSGGTSGSTQQFF
TRBV19,TRBJ2-1,TRBD2,few,TGTGCCAGTAGTAGCGGGAGGAGCTCCTACAATGAGCAGTTCTTC,CASSSGRSSYNEQFF
TRBV4-1,TRBJ1-1,-,few,TGCGCCAGCAGCTCTCCCCGGGGGGACACTGAAGCTTTCTTT,CASSSPRGDTEAFF
TRBV5-8,TRBJ1-4,-,-,TGTGCCAGCAGCTTACAGGGTTCTAATGAAAAACTGTTTTTT,CASSLQGSNEKLFF
TRBV19,TRBJ2-2,TRBD1,-,TGTGCCAGTAGACGGGACAGGGGGCTCCTGAACACCGGGGAGCTGTTTTTT,CASRRDRGLLNTGELFF
TRBV5-1,TRBJ2-6,-,-,TGCGCCAGCAGCGGGTCCTCTGGGGCCAACGTCCTGACTTTC,CASSGSSGANVLTF
TRBV5-1,TRBJ2-7,TRBD1,-,TGCGCCAGCAGCTTGGCCGGGACAGGGACGAGAAACGAGCAGTACTTC,CASSLAGTGTRNEQYF
TRBV27,TRBJ2-7,-,-,TGTGCCAGCAGTTTCGCCGTCCGTTCCTACGAGCAGTACTTC,CASSFAVRSYEQYF
TRBV5-6,TRBJ1-1,-,-,TGTGCCAGCAGCTTGGGAGACTACTCTGAAGCTTTCTTT,CASSLGDYSEAFF
TRBV28,TRBJ2-1,-,-,TGTGCCAGCAGTAAGGGAGGCTATGAGCAGTTCTTC,CASSKGGYEQFF
TRBV28,TRBJ1-1,TRBD1,-,TGTGCCAGCAGTCCCCCGGACAGGCACACTGAAGCTTTCTTT,CASSPPDRHTEAFF
TRBV28,TRBJ2-3,TRBD2,-,TGTGCCAGCAGTATCCGAAGCGGGAAGAGAGATAATTTT,CASSIRSGKRDNF
TRBV2,TRBJ1-1,-,few,TGTGCCAGCTCAGGGGAGGTGGGTGAAGCTTTCTTT,CASSGEVGEAFF
TRBV6-4,TRBJ2-1,TRBD1,few,TGTGCCAGCAGCACCTATAGGACAGGGCGCCCGTGGCATGAGCAGTTCTTC,CASSTYRTGRPWHEQFF
TRBV4-1,TRBJ1-1,-,once,TGCGCCAGCAGCCGACACCCGATTGAGACAGAAAACACTGAAGCTTTCTTT,CASSRHPIETENTEAFF
TRBV30,TRBJ1-1,-,-,TGTGCCTGCCCTCTACAGGGAAAGAACACTGAAGCTTTCTTT,CACPLQGKNTEAFF
TRBV27,TRBJ2-5,-,-,TGTGCCAGCAGTTTAATGGTGGGGCACCAAGAGACCCAGTACTTC,CASSLMVGHQETQYF
TRBV7-3,TRBJ2-7,TRBD2,-,TGTGCCAGCAGCAAGCGGGAGGGCTACGAGCAGTACTTC,CASSKREGYEQYF
TRBV11-2,TRBJ2-1,TRBD2,-,TGTGCCAGCAGGGTTGGACTAGCGGGGCACAATGAGCAGTTCTTC,CASRVGLAGHNEQFF
TRBV4-2,TRBJ2-3,TRBD2,-,TGTGCCAGCAGCCAAGGGACTAGCGGTAGCACAGATACGCAGTATTTT,CASSQGTSGSTDTQYF
TRBV11-2,TRBJ1-1,-,once,TGTGCCAGCAGCTCAACCAGGCGGGCCACCCCTGAAGCTTTCTTT,CASSSTRRATPEAFF
TRBV7-3,TRBJ2-7,-,-,TGTGCCAGCAGTTTGCAGACAGGCTACGAGCAGTACTTC,CASSLQTGYEQYF
TRBV5-1,TRBJ2-2,TRBD2,-,TGCGCCAGCAGCGAGGCTAGCGGGAGGGCCGCCACCGGGGAGCTGTTTTTT,CASSEASGRAATGELFF
TRBV6-5,TRBJ2-7,TRBD1,-,TGTGCCAGCGGGGGGACAGGGGGAGAGTACGAGCAGTACTTC,CASGGTGGEYEQYF
TRBV28,TRBJ2-1,-,many,TGTGCCTACGGTGGCGCCTACAATGAGCAGTTCTTC,CAYGGAYNEQFF
TRBV9,TRBJ2-3,-,-,TGTGCCAGCAGCCCATTCGGGGATACGCAGTATTTT,CASSPFGDTQYF
TRBV27,TRBJ1-1,-,-,TGTGCCAGCAGTTTATTCAGGGGAACTGAAGCTTTCTTT,CASSLFRGTEAFF
TRBV7-9,TRBJ1-5,-,-,TGTGCCAGCAGCTTAGATCACGCGGATCAGCCCCAGCATTTT,CASSLDHADQPQHF
TRBV5-4,TRBJ1-2,TRBD1,few,TGTGCCAGCAGCCCCCTGGACAGGGCGGGAGGCTACACCTTC,CASSPLDRAGGYTF
TRBV5-1,TRBJ2-2,TRBD1,few,TGCGCCAGCAGCTCCTGGATGGGACAGGGTACTTGGGCGCACACCGGGGAGCTGTTTTTT,CASSSWMGQGTWAHTGELFF
TRBV19,TRBJ2-3,-,-,TGTGCCAGTAGCCCCCTTTCGCGGGACAGCACAGATACGCAGTATTTT,CASSPLSRDSTDTQYF